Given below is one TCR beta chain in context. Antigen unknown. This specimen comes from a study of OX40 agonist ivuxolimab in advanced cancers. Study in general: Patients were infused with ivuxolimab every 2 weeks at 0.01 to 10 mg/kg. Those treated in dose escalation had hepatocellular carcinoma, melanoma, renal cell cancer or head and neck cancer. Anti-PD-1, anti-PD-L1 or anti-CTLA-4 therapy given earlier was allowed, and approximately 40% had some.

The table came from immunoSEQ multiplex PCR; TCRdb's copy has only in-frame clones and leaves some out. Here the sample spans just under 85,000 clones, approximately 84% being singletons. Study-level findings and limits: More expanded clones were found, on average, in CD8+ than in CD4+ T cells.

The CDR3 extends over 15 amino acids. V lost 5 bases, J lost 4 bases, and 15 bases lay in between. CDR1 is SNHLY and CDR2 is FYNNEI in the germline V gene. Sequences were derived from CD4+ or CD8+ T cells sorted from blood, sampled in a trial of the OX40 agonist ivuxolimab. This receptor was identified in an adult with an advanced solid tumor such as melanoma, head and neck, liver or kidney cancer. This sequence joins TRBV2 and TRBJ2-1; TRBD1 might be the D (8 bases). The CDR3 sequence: CASSQRGQDYNEQFF. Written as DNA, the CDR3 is TGTGCCAGCAGTCAGCGGGGACAGGATTACAATGAGCAGTTCTTC.